The rows below give T cell receptor beta chains drawn from one sample of a study of a mutant IDH1 vaccine in newly diagnosed glioma. Clones were sequenced by immunoSEQ multiplex PCR, and TCRdb holds only the in-frame ones, with some missing. This sample has tens of thousands of clones; under 80% occur once, and the top ten carry 6.3%. Their recognized antigens are unknown. The source material was PBMCs, sampled from a glioma patient whose treatment included an IDH1 peptide vaccine. These receptor sequences come from a woman aged 35 to 49 with glioma. Some clones in this sample may be carry-over from other donors' samples. Each CDR3 is given with its conserved first and last residue. D genes are given only for firm matches. For some rows the clone size is stated as once, few or many, or as a class when expanded; others skip it.

V: TRBV28; D: -; size: -; J: TRBJ1-4; DNA: TGTGCCAGCAGTTTGGGCGGAACTAATGAAAAACTGTTTTTT; CDR3: CASSLGGTNEKLFF
V: TRBV9; D: -; size: -; J: TRBJ2-7; DNA: TGTGCCAGCAGCGGGAGGAATAGCTCCTACGAGCAGTACTTC; CDR3: CASSGRNSSYEQYF
V: TRBV30; D: TRBD1; size: -; J: TRBJ1-4; DNA: TGTGCCTGGAGCTTAACAGGGGGCCTCTCAACTAATGAAAAACTGCTTTTT; CDR3: CAWSLTGGLSTNEKLLF
V: TRBV5-8; D: -; size: -; J: TRBJ1-5; DNA: TGTGCCAGCAGCGGAAGATTTTTCCAGCCCCAGCATTTT; CDR3: CASSGRFFQPQHF
V: TRBV19; D: TRBD2; size: few; J: TRBJ2-3; DNA: TGTGCCAGTACCGGACTAGCGGGAGCAGATACGCAGTATTTT; CDR3: CASTGLAGADTQYF
V: TRBV27; D: -; size: medium-sized; J: TRBJ1-1; DNA: TGTGCCAGCAGTTTTTCCGGGCATGGCGCTGAAGCTTTCTTT; CDR3: CASSFSGHGAEAFF
V: TRBV5-1; D: -; size: -; J: TRBJ1-4; DNA: TGCGCCAGCAGCTTAAATGGTCACTATAGAAGTGGAGATAATGAAAAACTGTTTTTT; CDR3: CASSLNGHYRSGDNEKLFF
V: TRBV19; D: -; size: -; J: TRBJ1-1; DNA: TGTGCCAGTAGCCCAAATGAGAGGGCGGGCACTGAAGCTTTCTTT; CDR3: CASSPNERAGTEAFF
V: TRBV2; D: -; size: once; J: TRBJ2-2; DNA: TGTGCCAGCAGTGCCGACACCGTAGAGGGACACCGACCGAGTTACACCGGGGAGCTGTTTTTT; CDR3: CASSADTVEGHRPSYTGELFF
V: TRBV5-1; D: -; size: -; J: TRBJ2-2; DNA: TGCGCCAGCAGCGCGAGTCTGGACACCGGGGAGCTGTTTTTT; CDR3: CASSASLDTGELFF
V: TRBV10-3; D: -; size: -; J: TRBJ2-5; DNA: TGTGCCATCAGTGTGAGCGGAGAGACCCAGTACTTC; CDR3: CAISVSGETQYF
V: TRBV6-5; D: -; size: -; J: TRBJ2-7; DNA: TGTGCCAGCAGTGGATGGGGGGGCCCCTCCTACGAGCAGTACTTC; CDR3: CASSGWGGPSYEQYF
V: TRBV4-3; D: TRBD1; size: -; J: TRBJ2-1; DNA: TGCGCCAGCAGCCGGGGACAGGGTGACAATGAGCAGTTCTTC; CDR3: CASSRGQGDNEQFF
V: TRBV5-4; D: TRBD2; size: -; J: TRBJ2-7; DNA: TGTGCCAGCAGCTTACCGGGACTAGACGGCGAGCAGTACTTC; CDR3: CASSLPGLDGEQYF
V: TRBV19; D: TRBD1; size: -; J: TRBJ2-7; DNA: TGTGCCAGTACCTCCGGCTGGGGACAGGGCGCCGGCGAGCAGTACTTC; CDR3: CASTSGWGQGAGEQYF
V: TRBV7-8; D: -; size: -; J: TRBJ1-2; DNA: TGTGCCAGCAGCTTAGAGGTCGCGGGTGGCTACACCTTC; CDR3: CASSLEVAGGYTF
V: TRBV7-9; D: -; size: -; J: TRBJ2-1; DNA: TGTGCCAGCACCATCAGGGGAGTGACCGGCAATGAGCAGTTCTTC; CDR3: CASTIRGVTGNEQFF
V: TRBV4-3; D: -; size: -; J: TRBJ2-5; DNA: TGCGCCAGCAGCCACTCCTCCGGGCGGGTGGAGGAGACCCAGTACTTC; CDR3: CASSHSSGRVEETQYF
V: TRBV5-1; D: -; size: -; J: TRBJ1-1; DNA: TGCGCCAGCAGCTTGGTAGTCACGTACGAGGGCGAGGCTTTCTTT; CDR3: CASSLVVTYEGEAFF
V: TRBV14; D: -; size: -; J: TRBJ1-1; DNA: TGTGCCAGCAGCCAAGAGATGAACACTGAAGCTTTCTTT; CDR3: CASSQEMNTEAFF
V: TRBV9; D: TRBD2; size: -; J: TRBJ2-7; DNA: TGTGCCAGCAGCGCCCTGGGGGGGAGGGACGAGCAGTACTTC; CDR3: CASSALGGRDEQYF
V: TRBV5-1; D: -; size: -; J: TRBJ2-5; DNA: TGCGCCAGCAGCCCTCCGCAGGGAGGGGGCGGGGAGACCCAGTACTTC; CDR3: CASSPPQGGGGETQYF
V: TRBV29-1; D: -; size: -; J: TRBJ1-1; DNA: TGCAGCGTTGAAGATAGGAGCAGGTCGGAGGAAGCTTTCTTT; CDR3: CSVEDRSRSEEAFF
V: TRBV11-1; D: -; size: -; J: TRBJ1-2; DNA: TGTGCCAGCAGCTTACAGACCAACTATGGCTACACCTTC; CDR3: CASSLQTNYGYTF
V: TRBV5-4; D: -; size: few; J: TRBJ1-3; DNA: TGTGCCAGCAGCTTGCTTGGAGCCTCCTCCTCTGGAAACACCATATATTTT; CDR3: CASSLLGASSSGNTIYF
V: TRBV4-2; D: -; size: -; J: TRBJ1-5; DNA: TGTGCCAGCAGCCAAGATCTGGGGGACAAGGATAGCAATCAGCCCCAGCATTTT; CDR3: CASSQDLGDKDSNQPQHF
V: TRBV18; D: -; size: -; J: TRBJ2-2; DNA: TGTGCCAGCTCACCATTCGGACAGATAAGCGGGGAGCTGTTTTTT; CDR3: CASSPFGQISGELFF
V: TRBV6-1; D: -; size: -; J: TRBJ1-2; DNA: TGTGCCAGCATCCGGGATCCGGGCTATGGCTACACCTTC; CDR3: CASIRDPGYGYTF
V: TRBV9; D: -; size: -; J: TRBJ1-3; DNA: TGTGCCAGCAGCTCGGGAGGAGCTGGAAACACCATATATTTT; CDR3: CASSSGGAGNTIYF
V: TRBV7-2; D: -; size: -; J: TRBJ2-1; DNA: TGTGCCAGCAGTTCTCTCCTAGCGCGGAGGTACAATGAGCAGTTCTTC; CDR3: CASSSLLARRYNEQFF
V: TRBV7-9; D: -; size: once; J: TRBJ1-5; DNA: TGTGCCAGCAGCTTACTGGGGCAGCCCCAGCATTTT; CDR3: CASSLLGQPQHF
V: TRBV29-1; D: TRBD2; size: -; J: TRBJ2-3; DNA: TGCAGCGTACGTAGCGGGGGGGCGGGAGATACGCAGTATTTT; CDR3: CSVRSGGAGDTQYF
V: TRBV19; D: -; size: -; J: TRBJ1-1; DNA: TGTGCCAGTAGTGGGCCTGAAGCTTTCTTT; CDR3: CASSGPEAFF
V: TRBV2; D: -; size: -; J: TRBJ1-1; DNA: TGTGCCAGGGGACCAACCACGAGAATGAACACTGAAGCTTTCTTT; CDR3: CARGPTTRMNTEAFF
V: TRBV4-3; D: -; size: few; J: TRBJ2-2; DNA: TGCGCCAGCAGCCAAGGGAGGACAGCTGGGGAGCTGTTTTTT; CDR3: CASSQGRTAGELFF
V: TRBV9; D: TRBD2; size: -; J: TRBJ2-5; DNA: TGTGCCAGCAGCGTAGGGACTAGCGGGGGGGTGGAGACCCAGTACTTC; CDR3: CASSVGTSGGVETQYF
V: TRBV25-1; D: TRBD2; size: -; J: TRBJ2-5; DNA: TGTGCCAGCAGTGAATGGCCGGGACTAGCGGGGCAAGAGACCCAGTACTTC; CDR3: CASSEWPGLAGQETQYF
V: TRBV6-6; D: -; size: -; J: TRBJ2-7; DNA: TGTGCCAGCAGTAGGTCGGGTGGATACGAGCAGTACTTC; CDR3: CASSRSGGYEQYF
V: TRBV19; D: -; size: -; J: TRBJ1-2; DNA: TGTGCCAGTAGTATAAAGCAAGAGGGCTACACCTTC; CDR3: CASSIKQEGYTF
V: TRBV18; D: -; size: -; J: TRBJ1-5; DNA: TGTGCCAGCTCACTAGATAATCAGCCCCAGCATTTT; CDR3: CASSLDNQPQHF
V: TRBV2; D: TRBD2; size: once; J: TRBJ2-1; DNA: TGTGCCAGCAATCCGGGACTAGCGAGCGACGAGCAGTTCTTC; CDR3: CASNPGLASDEQFF
V: TRBV5-1; D: -; size: -; J: TRBJ1-4; DNA: TGCGCCAGCAGCTTGGCCATGACTACTGGTAATGAAAAACTGTTTTTT; CDR3: CASSLAMTTGNEKLFF
V: TRBV19; D: -; size: few; J: TRBJ1-4; DNA: TGTGCCAGTAAGACGGCTGCAACTAATGAAAAACTGTTTTTT; CDR3: CASKTAATNEKLFF
V: TRBV5-4; D: -; size: once; J: TRBJ2-7; DNA: TGTGCCAGCAGCTTGGAGGACGAGCAGTACTTC; CDR3: CASSLEDEQYF
V: TRBV7-2; D: -; size: -; J: TRBJ2-7; DNA: TGTGCCAGCAGCTGGGGCAGGGGGGGAGGCTACGAGCAGTACTTC; CDR3: CASSWGRGGGYEQYF
V: TRBV5-6; D: TRBD1; size: few; J: TRBJ1-2; DNA: TGTGCCAGCAGCTCTCCCAGGGGGGTACTCTATGGCTACACCTTC; CDR3: CASSSPRGVLYGYTF
V: TRBV29-1; D: -; size: -; J: TRBJ1-2; DNA: TGCAGCGTTGAAGGGTGGGGGGAAGGCTACACCTTC; CDR3: CSVEGWGEGYTF
V: TRBV19; D: -; size: -; J: TRBJ1-3; DNA: TGTGCCAGTAGTCCCCCGCCAGGGACCGGAAACACCATATATTTT; CDR3: CASSPPPGTGNTIYF
V: TRBV29-1; D: TRBD1; size: -; J: TRBJ1-3; DNA: TGCAGCGCAGGGGGGGCTGGAAACACCATATATTTT; CDR3: CSAGGAGNTIYF
V: TRBV19; D: TRBD1; size: few; J: TRBJ1-1; DNA: TGTGCCAGTAGTATGTTCCCTTACAGGGGGAACACTGAAGCTTTCTTT; CDR3: CASSMFPYRGNTEAFF
V: TRBV6-5; D: TRBD1; size: -; J: TRBJ2-2; DNA: TGTGCCAGCAGTTACACCGGGACAGCCACCGGGGAGCTGTTTTTT; CDR3: CASSYTGTATGELFF
V: TRBV28; D: -; size: few; J: TRBJ1-2; DNA: TGTGCCAGCAGTTTTGGGGGGCCTAAGTTGTTCACCTTC; CDR3: CASSFGGPKLFTF
V: TRBV11-2; D: -; size: -; J: TRBJ2-7; DNA: TGTGCCAGCAGCTGGGCAACCACCTACGAGCAGTACTTC; CDR3: CASSWATTYEQYF
V: TRBV5-5; D: -; size: -; J: TRBJ2-2; DNA: TGTGCCAGCAACCAATTAGCCACCGGGGAGCTGTTTTTT; CDR3: CASNQLATGELFF
V: TRBV13; D: TRBD2; size: -; J: TRBJ2-5; DNA: TGTGCCAGCAGCCCTCCGGGACTAGCGGGGGGGCCCGAGACCCAGTACTTC; CDR3: CASSPPGLAGGPETQYF